Below are 32 T cell receptor beta chains sequenced from a single sample in a study of blood T cells in healthy people across ages. The authors ran a second PCR of 7 to 11 cycles using a sample-barcoded 5' primer and a J-beta primer mix. Each CDR3 protein gets one entry after TCRdb re-called the 5' RACE reads with MiXCR. The sample consists of hundreds of thousands of distinct CDR3 sequences, around 68% of them appearing once. Sample: blood. The receptors here all came from a man aged 25-45 years in good health.

The chain employs TRBV28 and TRBJ1-2, with D possibly TRBD1 on 6 matching bases. V shed 11 bases and J shed 4 bases, with 14 bases lying between them. This CDR3 region has 12 residues. Germline lookup yields CDR1 MDHEN and CDR2 SYDVKM. The CDR3 sequence: CACYRVVYGYTF. The CDR3 DNA reads TGTGCCTGCTACAGGGTAGTCTATGGCTACACCTTC.

This clonotype was found a few times. The chain joins TRBV7-3 to TRBJ2-1; 7 nucleotides align to TRBD2. Germline assignment: CDR1 SGHTA and CDR2 FQGTGA. Losses at the gene ends were 5 bases for V and 9 bases for J; bases not matched to a gene: 13. CDR3 length: 15 amino acids. The CDR3 coding sequence is TGTGCCAGCAGCCAAGGGGCTAGCGGACTCACTGAGCAGTTCTTC. Residues: CASSQGASGLTEQFF.

J is TRBJ2-7 and V is TRBV30; D gene uncertain. The CDR3 has 14 amino acids. The V and J ends lost 8 bases and 1 base respectively, with 18 bases between them. Germline V gene data show CDR1 as GTSNPN and CDR2 as SVGIG (reference sequence). The CDR3 DNA is TGTGCCGGCGCCCCGGGCGTACAGTCCTACGAGCAGTACTTC. This gives the protein CAGAPGVQSYEQYF.

Concerning this clonotype: A much more abundant neighbour one base away suggests this may be a read error. V usage is TRBV3-1 and J usage is TRBJ2-1; D is unclear. Judging by the DNA end, TRBJ2-7 fits better; the J call may be wrong. The CDR3 is 15 amino acids. Per germline, CDR1 LGHDT and CDR2 YNNKEL (reference sequence). In nucleotides, the CDR3 is TGTGCCAGCACCGGTTCCCAGCTCGGCTACAATGAGCAGTACTTC. This sequence encodes CASTGSQLGYNEQYF.

This clonotype is a singleton in its sample. The chain is built from TRBV2 and TRBJ2-7; a possible D gene is TRBD1 (5 bases). Germline V CDR1 and CDR2: SNHLY, FYNNEI. Trimming left V 6 bases short and J 3 bases short, with 15 bases between. CDR3 length equals 14 residues. This CDR3 reads CASSPPQGFYEQYF. The CDR3 nucleotides read TGTGCCAGCAGCCCTCCTCAGGGATTCTACGAGCAGTACTTC.

This sequence joins TRBV28 and TRBJ2-5, with a weak D call TRBD2 (6 bases). Germline CDR1 is MDHEN and CDR2 is SYDVKM. The V end was cut by 6 bases, the J end by 10 bases, with 21 bases between. CDR3 size: 14 residues. CDR3 bases: TGTGCCAGCAGATTTGGGACTGAGCCTCAGGGCCAGTACTTC. It specifies CASRFGTEPQGQYF. Full variable domain (missing parts from reference TRBV28 and TRBJ2-5): DVKVTQSSRYLVKRTGEKVFLECVQDMDHENMFWYRQDPGLGLRLIYFSYDVKMKEKGDIPEGYSVSREKKERFSLILESASTNQTSMYLCASRFGTEPQGQYFGPGTRLLVL.

The V and J genes are TRBV4-2 and TRBJ1-5; D is undetermined. With 3 bases removed from V and 3 bases from J, the gap between germline ends came to 18 bases. Looked up from germline, CDR1 is LGHNA and CDR2 is YNFKEQ. The length of the CDR3 is 17 residues. The CDR3 bases are TGTGCCAGCAGCCATCCCTCGGTACACCTCACCAATCAGCCCCAGCATTTT. Amino acids: CASSHPSVHLTNQPQHF.

This clonotype was observed a handful of times. This rearrangement joins TRBV9 to TRBJ2-1; D not resolved. This CDR3 is built from 14 residues. Trimming stripped 0 bases from V and 6 bases from J, with 10 bases between. Germline assignment: CDR1 SGDLS and CDR2 YYNGEE. The CDR3 loop reads CASSVGAFGNEQFF. The CDR3, as DNA: TGTGCCAGCAGCGTAGGGGCATTCGGCAATGAGCAGTTCTTC.

The rearrangement links TRBV7-2 to TRBJ2-7, with D unresolved. In germline, CDR1 is SGHTA, CDR2 FQGNSA. The CDR3 contains 14 residues. The V end lost 1 base, the J end lost 6 bases, and 13 bases lay between the germline ends. The CDR3 here is CASSLVQDVSEQYF. The CDR3 DNA reads TGTGCCAGCAGCTTAGTTCAGGACGTCTCCGAGCAGTACTTC.

The J gene is TRBJ1-2, the V gene TRBV15, with D possibly being TRBD1 (6 bases). There are 16 residues in the CDR3. Looked up from germline, CDR1 is LNHNV and CDR2 is YYDKDF (reference sequence). V gave up 0 bases and J gave up 5 bases, with 16 bases separating them. CDR3 DNA: TGTGCCACCAGCAGAGATCGGGGGGCTCTGTCGTATGGCTACACCTTC. It is translated as CATSRDRGALSYGYTF.

This clonotype was counted only a few times. This chain uses TRBV6-5 with TRBJ2-3; D unresolved. V lost 0 bases and J 8 bases, leaving 9 bases between the germline ends. Germline-derived CDR1 and CDR2 are MNHEY and SVGAGI. The CDR3 spans 13 residues. CDR3 region: CASSYSSEGTQYF. CDR3 DNA: TGTGCCAGCAGTTACTCCTCGGAAGGTACGCAGTATTTT.

The rearrangement uses TRBV29-1 and TRBJ2-4, with D possibly TRBD1 on 6 matching bases. With 3 bases removed from V and 9 bases from J, the gap between germline ends came to 12 bases. CDR1 SQVTM and CDR2 ANQGSEA come from the germline V gene. The CDR3 sequence is 12 residues long. The CDR3 sequence is CSVDSGGGIQYF. CDR3 DNA sequence: TGCAGCGTTGATTCTGGGGGCGGCATTCAGTACTTC.

This rearrangement joins TRBV4-2 to TRBJ2-7; D is unresolved. V dropped 5 bases and J dropped 3 bases, with 11 bases sitting between them. The CDR3 extends over 13 amino acids. Per the germline V gene, CDR1 is LGHNA and CDR2 is YNFKEQ. The CDR3 DNA is TGTGCCAGCAGCGCCCGTCGCGGCTACGAGCAGTACTTC. It specifies CASSARRGYEQYF.

The chain joins TRBV9 to TRBJ2-3; 7 bases match TRBD2. The CDR3 extends over 15 amino acids. With 4 bases clipped from V and 3 bases from J, the junction kept 8 bases outside the gene matches. Germline CDR1 SGDLS, CDR2 YYNGEE. The CDR3 DNA reads as TGTGCCAGCAGCCAATCTACCGGGGGGACAGATACGCAGTATTTT. The encoded protein is CASSQSTGGTDTQYF.

The rearrangement joins TRBV29-1 to TRBJ2-3; possible D gene TRBD2, 6 bases. This CDR3 is built from 16 residues. The V end was cut by 6 bases, the J end by 0 bases, with 19 bases between. The germline V gene has CDR1 SQVTM and CDR2 ANQGSEA. CDR3 sequence reads: CSVGSSSGSSTDTQYF. The CDR3 coding sequence is TGCAGCGTGGGCAGCTCAAGCGGGTCTAGCACAGATACGCAGTATTTT.

The genes are TRBV24-1 and TRBJ2-2, with TRBD1 identical over 8 bases. Looked up from germline, CDR1 is KGHDR and CDR2 is SFDVKD. This CDR3 is 16 amino acids long. After removal of 0 bases from V and 6 bases from J, the junction contained 5 bases not matched to a gene. The CDR3 spells CATSDLGTGYAGELFF. CDR3 DNA: TGTGCCACCAGTGATTTGGGGACAGGATATGCCGGGGAGCTGTTTTTT.

V gene TRBV6-6 combines with J gene TRBJ2-3; maybe TRBD1 (9 bases). This CDR3 comprises 17 residues. Germline V lookup: CDR1 MNHNY, CDR2 SVGAGI (reference sequence). Trimming took off 2 bases at V and 0 bases at J, with 15 bases between the two ends. The CDR3 protein is CASSYPGGTGSTDTQYF. CDR3 sequence (DNA): TGTGCCAGCAGTTACCCGGGAGGGACAGGGAGCACAGATACGCAGTATTTT.

This clonotype turned up a few times. The chain is built from TRBV6-1 and TRBJ2-3; D remains unclear. Trimming stripped 7 bases from V and 0 bases from J, with 8 bases between. The CDR3 extends over 13 amino acids. Germline CDR1 is MNHNS and CDR2 is SASEGT. The CDR3 nucleotides are TGTGCCAGCACTCCCCCGAGCACAGATACGCAGTATTTT. Amino acids: CASTPPSTDTQYF.

CDR3 sequence reads: CSVEGILQGNPIGETQYF. The CDR3 nucleotides read TGCAGCGTTGAGGGGATACTACAGGGTAACCCTATAGGAGAGACCCAGTACTTC. The chain combines TRBV29-1 with TRBJ2-5; the D gene is possibly TRBD1 (6 bases). In germline, CDR1 is SQVTM, CDR2 ANQGSEA. V shed 3 bases and J shed 4 bases, with 27 bases lying between them. The CDR3 contains 18 residues.

This clonotype was detected ten times or more. The chain is built from TRBV7-6 and TRBJ2-3; perhaps D is TRBD1 or TRBD2 (6 bases each). The V gene's germline CDR1 is SGHVS and CDR2 FNYEAQ. V shed 0 bases and J shed 6 bases, with 16 bases lying between them. CDR3 length equals 16 residues. The CDR3 DNA reads TGTGCCAGCAGCTTAGCTGGGGGGACATCCCGGGATACGCAGTATTTT. This gives the protein CASSLAGGTSRDTQYF. Using reference TRBV7-6 and TRBJ2-3 for the parts outside the CDR3, the full variable domain is GAGVSQSPRYKVTKRGQDVALRCDPISGHVSLYWYRQALGQGPEFLTYFNYEAQQDKSGLPNDRFSAERPEGSISTLTIQRTEQRDSAMYRCASSLAGGTSRDTQYFGPGTRLTVL.

CDR3 sequence: CASSYGGPRYF. The CDR3 DNA is TGTGCCAGCAGTTACGGGGGACCTAGATATTTT. The rearrangement uses TRBV6-2 or TRBV6-3 and TRBJ1-3; maybe TRBD1 (5 bases). Germline-derived CDR1 and CDR2 are MNHEY and SVGEGT. The CDR3 extends over 11 amino acids. Trimming pared 2 bases from V and 15 bases from J, leaving 11 bases between.

V and J are TRBV7-2 and TRBJ2-5, with no clear D. From germline, CDR1 is SGHTA and CDR2 FQGNSA. This CDR3 contains 14 residues. Trimming stripped 5 bases from V and 4 bases from J, with 14 bases between. CDR3 coding DNA: TGTGCCAGCAGCCTCACTTGGGGTGGAGAGACCCAGTACTTC. Translation gives CASSLTWGGETQYF.

This chain links TRBV5-4 with TRBJ1-6, with TRBD1 matching over 7 bases. This CDR3 comprises 14 residues. With V trimmed by 4 bases and J by 7 bases, 5 bases remained unmatched. The germline CDR1 and CDR2 sequences are SGHNT and YYREEE (reference sequence). This CDR3 is CASSEDRRNSPLHF. The CDR3 DNA follows: TGTGCCAGCAGCGAGGACAGGAGGAATTCACCCCTCCACTTT.

This chain joins TRBV29-1 and TRBJ2-3; no clear D. The CDR3 extends over 13 amino acids. V shed 2 bases and J shed 2 bases, with 8 bases lying between them. Germline CDR1 is SQVTM and CDR2 is ANQGSEA. Here the CDR3 DNA reads TGCAGCGTTGAATGGCAGAACACAGATACGCAGTATTTT. Translation gives CSVEWQNTDTQYF.

The V and J genes are TRBV3-1 and TRBJ2-7, with D possibly TRBD2 on 5 matching bases. Germline values: CDR1 LGHDT, CDR2 YNNKEL (reference sequence). The CDR3 is 15 amino acids. The CDR3 coding sequence is TGTGCGGTCGGAGGCTGGCCCCTTCTCTCCTACGAGCAGTACTTC. Translated, it gives CAVGGWPLLSYEQYF.

The chain employs TRBV20-1 and TRBJ2-7; TRBD1 aligns across 8 bases. The CDR3 runs to 15 residues. From germline, CDR1 is DFQATT and CDR2 SNEGSKA (reference sequence). The V segment lost 0 bases and the J segment 5 bases; nucleotides outside the gene matches: 9. CDR3 DNA: TGCAGTGCTAGAGATCGAAGGACAGGGATCCACGAGCAGTACTTC. Translating gives CSARDRRTGIHEQYF.

The J gene is TRBJ2-5, the V gene TRBV20-1, with D perhaps TRBD2 (7 bases). The end of the DNA aligns better with TRBJ2-1, so the J call may be wrong. The CDR3 has 14 residues. Looked up from germline, CDR1 is DFQATT and CDR2 is SNEGSKA (reference sequence). The CDR3 nucleotides are TGCAGTGCCGGAGGGGGGGCCGTCCAAGAGACCCAGTTCTTC. This codes for CSAGGGAVQETQFF.

The J gene is TRBJ1-1, the V gene TRBV4-1, with 7 bases aligning to TRBD1. The CDR3 is 15 residues long. Germline-derived CDR1 and CDR2 are MGHRA and YSYEKL. V was pared by 4 bases and J by 5 bases, with 10 bases of the junction left unmatched. In DNA, the CDR3 is TGCGCCAGCAGCCCCACCGGACAGGCGGATACTGAAGCTTTCTTT. It yields the protein CASSPTGQADTEAFF.

The CDR3 region has the DNA TGTGCCAGCAGCGTAGCTCTCCAGCGTAATGGGGGAGAGACCCAGTACTTC. Its protein is CASSVALQRNGGETQYF. The chain joins TRBV9 to TRBJ2-5; D possibly matches TRBD1 or TRBD2 (5 bases each). Trimming removed 0 bases at V and 4 bases at J, with 19 bases between. Germline V gene data show CDR1 as SGDLS and CDR2 as YYNGEE. This CDR3 has 17 amino acids.

The chain carries TRBV5-1 and TRBJ1-2; 7 positions agree with TRBD1. Germline assignment: CDR1 SGHRS and CDR2 YFSETQ. The CDR3 length is 16 residues. J was trimmed by 2 bases and V by 4 bases; bases with no gene match: 11. Here the CDR3 reads CASSHFTGTENYGYTF. The CDR3 region has the DNA TGCGCCAGCAGCCATTTCACCGGGACAGAGAACTATGGCTACACCTTC.

The chain joins TRBV7-9 to TRBJ2-7; 7 nucleotides align to TRBD1. The J call is doubtful: the DNA matches TRBJ2-5 better. This CDR3 has 15 amino acids. CDR1 is SEHNR and CDR2 is FQNEAQ in the germline V gene (reference sequence). The CDR3 coding sequence is TGTGCCAGCAGCTACCACGGGGCAGGGGGAGAGACCCAGTACTTC. It codes for CASSYHGAGGETQYF.

This sequence joins TRBV6-5 and TRBJ2-7; D remains ambiguous. The CDR3 runs to 15 residues. Germline CDR1 is MNHEY and CDR2 is SVGAGI. Trimming stripped 0 bases from V and 4 bases from J, with 13 bases between. The CDR3 DNA reads TGTGCCAGCAGTTACTCGAACAGACACAGATACGAGCAGTACTTC. Translation: CASSYSNRHRYEQYF.